A selection of T cell receptor beta chains follows, all from one sample in a study of T cell responses to AZD1222 COVID-19 vaccine. Repertoires were generated with immunoSEQ multiplex PCR, while TCRdb's copy carries only in-frame clones and drops some. The table shows 130,000 or so clones, with around 90% occurring only once. Specimen: peripheral blood, collected on day 0 of AZD1222 vaccination. These receptors originate from an adult in good health. Both conserved end residues are part of each CDR3. Each record gives: V gene, J gene, CDR3 length, CDR3 protein.

v_call: TRBV4-1; j_call: TRBJ2-2; cdr3_length: 19; cdr3_aa: CASSQVWRGGPTNTGELFF
v_call: TRBV7-8; j_call: TRBJ1-4; cdr3_length: 15; cdr3_aa: CASSLAPGFGEKLFF
v_call: TRBV27; j_call: TRBJ2-6; cdr3_length: 14; cdr3_aa: CASASPSGANVLTF
v_call: TRBV7-9; j_call: TRBJ2-1; cdr3_length: 12; cdr3_aa: CASSLLGAWQFF
v_call: TRBV12-3/TRBV12-4; j_call: TRBJ1-1; cdr3_length: 13; cdr3_aa: CASSFLGLGEAFF
v_call: TRBV2; j_call: TRBJ1-2; cdr3_length: 16; cdr3_aa: CASSEIFSRENYGYTF
v_call: TRBV3-1/TRBV3-2; j_call: TRBJ2-1; cdr3_length: 16; cdr3_aa: CASSPHGPSGRGEQFF
v_call: TRBV20-1; j_call: TRBJ1-2; cdr3_length: 14; cdr3_aa: CSASGTGGARGYTF
v_call: TRBV9; j_call: TRBJ2-7; cdr3_length: 19; cdr3_aa: CASSVGAVSGSHLRYEQYF
v_call: TRBV18; j_call: TRBJ2-1; cdr3_length: 19; cdr3_aa: CASSPRGVPGSLIMNEQFF
v_call: TRBV5-8; j_call: TRBJ1-2; cdr3_length: 13; cdr3_aa: CASIVRGLYGYTF
v_call: TRBV5-1; j_call: TRBJ1-3; cdr3_length: 17; cdr3_aa: CASSLDGSLLSGNTIYF
v_call: TRBV5-4; j_call: TRBJ1-1; cdr3_length: 15; cdr3_aa: CASSLWGQGSNEAFF
v_call: TRBV5-6; j_call: TRBJ1-4; cdr3_length: 14; cdr3_aa: CASSFGGRGEKLFF
v_call: TRBV20-1; j_call: TRBJ1-2; cdr3_length: 11; cdr3_aa: CSVKQGGGYTF
v_call: TRBV7-9; j_call: TRBJ2-7; cdr3_length: 14; cdr3_aa: CASSFEGSSYEQYF
v_call: TRBV30; j_call: TRBJ1-2; cdr3_length: 11; cdr3_aa: CAWNHIYGYTF
v_call: TRBV5-1; j_call: TRBJ2-7; cdr3_length: 11; cdr3_aa: CASSSDYEQYF
v_call: TRBV4-2; j_call: TRBJ1-4; cdr3_length: 15; cdr3_aa: CASSQRTGGDEKLFF
v_call: TRBV30; j_call: TRBJ2-1; cdr3_length: 11; cdr3_aa: CAWGRGGEQFF
v_call: TRBV29-1; j_call: TRBJ1-3; cdr3_length: 12; cdr3_aa: CSVGLPRDTIYF
v_call: TRBV18; j_call: TRBJ1-3; cdr3_length: 19; cdr3_aa: CASSQVVRDRAVSGNTIYF
v_call: TRBV28; j_call: TRBJ1-1; cdr3_length: 15; cdr3_aa: CASSRTGFLNTEAFF
v_call: TRBV3-1/TRBV3-2; j_call: TRBJ2-7; cdr3_length: 14; cdr3_aa: CASSQREKNYEQYF
v_call: TRBV28; j_call: TRBJ1-4; cdr3_length: 11; cdr3_aa: CASRGIEKLFF
v_call: TRBV5-1; j_call: TRBJ1-6; cdr3_length: 13; cdr3_aa: CASSLASLGPLHF
v_call: TRBV29-1; j_call: TRBJ2-1; cdr3_length: 13; cdr3_aa: CSALTGKINEQFF
v_call: TRBV12-3/TRBV12-4; j_call: TRBJ2-2; cdr3_length: 13; cdr3_aa: CASSLRVTGELFF
v_call: TRBV19; j_call: TRBJ1-1; cdr3_length: 15; cdr3_aa: CASSDSAKSLTEAFF
v_call: TRBV7-2; j_call: TRBJ2-2; cdr3_length: 15; cdr3_aa: CASSPTSGKTGELFF
v_call: TRBV30; j_call: TRBJ2-5; cdr3_length: 13; cdr3_aa: CAWSVGLQETQYF
v_call: TRBV14; j_call: TRBJ1-6; cdr3_length: 14; cdr3_aa: CASSQLRLGSPLHF
v_call: TRBV19; j_call: TRBJ1-5; cdr3_length: 13; cdr3_aa: CASQGLKNQPQHF
v_call: TRBV5-1; j_call: TRBJ1-3; cdr3_length: 14; cdr3_aa: CASRTDGTGNTIYF
v_call: TRBV28; j_call: TRBJ1-2; cdr3_length: 16; cdr3_aa: CASRLTTGQGAGGYTF
v_call: TRBV11-2; j_call: TRBJ1-2; cdr3_length: 12; cdr3_aa: CASSSRGGGYTF
v_call: TRBV27; j_call: TRBJ1-2; cdr3_length: 13; cdr3_aa: CASSLSPGAGETF
v_call: TRBV28; j_call: TRBJ1-2; cdr3_length: 14; cdr3_aa: CASSLGTGVYGYTF
v_call: TRBV7-2; j_call: TRBJ1-1; cdr3_length: 12; cdr3_aa: CASSPGGTEAFF
v_call: TRBV25-1; j_call: TRBJ2-2; cdr3_length: 15; cdr3_aa: CASSTGFRNTGELFF
v_call: TRBV7-9; j_call: TRBJ2-5; cdr3_length: 15; cdr3_aa: CASSSRRTDQETQYF
v_call: TRBV11-2; j_call: TRBJ2-2; cdr3_length: 13; cdr3_aa: CASGDLNTGELFF
v_call: TRBV5-1; j_call: TRBJ1-3; cdr3_length: 16; cdr3_aa: CASSFESLYSGNTIYF
v_call: TRBV29-1; j_call: TRBJ1-1; cdr3_length: 12; cdr3_aa: CSVRQGGTEAFF
v_call: TRBV30; j_call: TRBJ1-2; cdr3_length: 12; cdr3_aa: CAWRGTLGGYTF
v_call: TRBV9; j_call: TRBJ2-5; cdr3_length: 13; cdr3_aa: CASSLRPEETQYF
v_call: TRBV5-1; j_call: TRBJ1-1; cdr3_length: 13; cdr3_aa: CASSLAPGAQAFF
v_call: TRBV7-6; j_call: TRBJ1-6; cdr3_length: 16; cdr3_aa: CASSLSTGQSNSPLHF
v_call: TRBV11-2; j_call: TRBJ2-3; cdr3_length: 13; cdr3_aa: CASSPTGTDTQYF
v_call: TRBV3-1/TRBV3-2; j_call: TRBJ2-2; cdr3_length: 15; cdr3_aa: CASSQAGPNTGELFF
v_call: TRBV20-1; j_call: TRBJ1-1; cdr3_length: 10; cdr3_aa: CRPAGVEAFF
v_call: TRBV5-1; j_call: TRBJ2-3; cdr3_length: 16; cdr3_aa: CASSLDPSGSTDTQYF
v_call: TRBV5-1; j_call: TRBJ1-3; cdr3_length: 15; cdr3_aa: CASSFSTGSGNTIYF
v_call: TRBV5-1; j_call: TRBJ1-1; cdr3_length: 13; cdr3_aa: CASSGSRGTEAFF